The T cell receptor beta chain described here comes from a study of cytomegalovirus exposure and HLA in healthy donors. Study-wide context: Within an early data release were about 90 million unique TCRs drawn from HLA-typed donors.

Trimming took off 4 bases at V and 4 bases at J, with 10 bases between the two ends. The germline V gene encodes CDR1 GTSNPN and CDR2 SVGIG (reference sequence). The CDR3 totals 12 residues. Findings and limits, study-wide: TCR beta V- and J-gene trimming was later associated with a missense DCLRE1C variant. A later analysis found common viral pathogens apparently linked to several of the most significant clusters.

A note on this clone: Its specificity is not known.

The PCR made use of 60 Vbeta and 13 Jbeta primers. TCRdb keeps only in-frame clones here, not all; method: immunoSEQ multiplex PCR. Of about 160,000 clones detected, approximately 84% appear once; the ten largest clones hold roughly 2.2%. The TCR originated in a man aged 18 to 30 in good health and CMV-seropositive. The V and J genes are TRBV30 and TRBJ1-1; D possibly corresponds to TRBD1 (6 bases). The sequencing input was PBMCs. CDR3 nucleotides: TGTGCCTGGAACCCAGGGGTCACTGAAGCTTTCTTT. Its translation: CAWNPGVTEAFF.